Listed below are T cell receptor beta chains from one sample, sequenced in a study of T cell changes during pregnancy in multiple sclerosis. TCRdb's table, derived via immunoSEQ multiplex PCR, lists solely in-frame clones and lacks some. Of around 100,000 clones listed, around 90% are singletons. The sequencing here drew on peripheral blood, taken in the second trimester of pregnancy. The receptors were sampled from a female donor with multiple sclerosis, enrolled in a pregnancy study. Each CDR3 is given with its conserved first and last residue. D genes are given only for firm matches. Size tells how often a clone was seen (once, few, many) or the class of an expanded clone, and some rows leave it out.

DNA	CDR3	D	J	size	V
TGTGCCAGCAGTCCTAGCGGGAGTGTCTACGAGCAGTACTTC	CASSPSGSVYEQYF	TRBD2	TRBJ2-7	-	TRBV28
TGTGCCAGCAGTTTACCACTAGCGGGGCAGGGGGAGACCCAGTACTTC	CASSLPLAGQGETQYF	TRBD2	TRBJ2-5	-	TRBV28
TGTGCCAGCGGACTGACAGGGGACACTGGAAACACCATATATTTT	CASGLTGDTGNTIYF	TRBD1	TRBJ1-3	-	TRBV6-5
TGTGCCAGCAGCGACGGAGACAGGGGAAGGACCGGGGAGCTGTTTTTT	CASSDGDRGRTGELFF	TRBD1	TRBJ2-2	-	TRBV5-4
TGTGCCAGCAGACTAGGGAACGAGCAGTACTTC	CASRLGNEQYF	-	TRBJ2-7	-	TRBV27
TGTGCCAGCAGTTCTACAGGGGTCAACTACAATGAGCAGTTCTTC	CASSSTGVNYNEQFF	TRBD1	TRBJ2-1	once	TRBV27
TGTGCCAGCGGCTACAGGGGACGCGGCCTTAATGAGCAGTTCTTC	CASGYRGRGLNEQFF	TRBD1	TRBJ2-1	-	TRBV5-6
TGTGCCAGCAGTTTACGGGGGGTCCGTATCGGTGAGCAGTTCTTC	CASSLRGVRIGEQFF	TRBD2	TRBJ2-1	-	TRBV28
TGTGCCAGCAACCCGGGACAGGGTAATTCACCCCTCCACTTT	CASNPGQGNSPLHF	TRBD1	TRBJ1-6	-	TRBV2
TGCGCCAGCAGCCAAGCTACAGACGGCCTCTTCGCGAACACCGGGGAGCTGTTTTTT	CASSQATDGLFANTGELFF	-	TRBJ2-2	-	TRBV4-1
TGTGCCAGCAGTGAAGCGTTGGCAGGGTGGGGAAACACCATATATTTT	CASSEALAGWGNTIYF	-	TRBJ1-3	-	TRBV6-1
TGCGCCAGCAGCTTGTCCCCCGGGACTAGCGGACAAGAGACCCAGTACTTC	CASSLSPGTSGQETQYF	TRBD2	TRBJ2-5	-	TRBV5-1
TGTGCCAGCAGACCCTCGGGCAGGGTTATGTCAAATGAGCAGTTCTTC	CASRPSGRVMSNEQFF	-	TRBJ2-1	-	TRBV5-6
TGTGCCAGCAGCTTAGGCGGGAGCCAGAATGAGCAGTTCTTC	CASSLGGSQNEQFF	TRBD2	TRBJ2-1	-	TRBV7-2
TGTGCCAGCAGTTTTTCGGGGGAAACTAATGAAAAACTGTTTTTT	CASSFSGETNEKLFF	-	TRBJ1-4	-	TRBV28
TGTGCCTGGAGTCGGCTAGCGAACACCGGGGAGCTGTTTTTT	CAWSRLANTGELFF	-	TRBJ2-2	-	TRBV30
TGTGCCAGCAGTTTTGTCTGGACACCTAACCTACATCAGCCCCAGCATTTT	CASSFVWTPNLHQPQHF	-	TRBJ1-5	once	TRBV27
TGCGCCAGCAGCTTGATTACGGGACAGGGGGGTTACGAGCAGTACTTC	CASSLITGQGGYEQYF	TRBD1	TRBJ2-7	-	TRBV5-1
TGTGCCAGCAGAGGGAGGGATCGCACTGAAGCTTTCTTT	CASRGRDRTEAFF	-	TRBJ1-1	-	TRBV5-8
TGCGCCAGCAGCCAAGAAAGGTTCAGGGAGACCCAGTACTTC	CASSQERFRETQYF	-	TRBJ2-5	-	TRBV4-1
TGTGCCAGCAGTCGGGAACAGGGCGGCGGGACCCAGTACTTC	CASSREQGGGTQYF	-	TRBJ2-5	-	TRBV2
TGCAGCGTTGAAGAGCGGGATCAGGGCCTGTATGAAGCTTTCTTT	CSVEERDQGLYEAFF	-	TRBJ1-1	few	TRBV29-1
TGCGCCAGCAGCTTGGACAGGGAGGGTATCGGGGAGCTGTTTTTT	CASSLDREGIGELFF	-	TRBJ2-2	-	TRBV5-1
TGTGCCAGCAGTCCAATACCTACGCTAGAGACCCAGTACTTC	CASSPIPTLETQYF	-	TRBJ2-5	once	TRBV27
TGTGCCAACCCGACAGGGGGCTGGACTGAAGCTTTCTTT	CANPTGGWTEAFF	TRBD1	TRBJ1-1	-	TRBV2
TGTGCCTGGAGTCAAAAAAGGGGGGGGATTGAAGCTTTCTTT	CAWSQKRGGIEAFF	-	TRBJ1-1	-	TRBV30